This T cell receptor beta chain is from a study of radiotherapy plus CTLA-4 blockade in lung cancer. Background on the study: With less than 40% of patients having disease control, objective responses were seen in about 17%. General study findings and limits: Radiotherapy was combined with ipilimumab, and tumor-derived TCR clones then expanded in blood. Early clone dynamics of blood T cells, plus interferon-beta, reportedly predicted response best.

Those with chemo-refractory metastatic non-small-cell lung cancer were treated with focal radiation combined with CTLA-4 blockade using ipilimumab. The CDR3 has 13 residues. Trimming left V 4 bases short and J 14 bases short, with 15 bases between. Germline V lookup: CDR1 MDHEN, CDR2 SYDVKM. Points on this clone: The antigen remains undetermined.

TCRdb's table, derived via immunoSEQ multiplex PCR, lists solely in-frame clones and lacks some. The sample records tens of thousands of clones, 76% being singletons. The sequence was obtained from a human donor with non-small cell lung cancer who had stable disease on radiotherapy plus ipilimumab. This specimen consisted of peripheral blood, obtained from a patient treated with radiotherapy plus ipilimumab. The V and J genes are TRBV28 and TRBJ1-6; D unclear. Here the CDR3 DNA reads TGTGCCAGCAGTTCCTACGGGCAGAGGGCCCTCCACTTT. This sequence encodes CASSSYGQRALHF.